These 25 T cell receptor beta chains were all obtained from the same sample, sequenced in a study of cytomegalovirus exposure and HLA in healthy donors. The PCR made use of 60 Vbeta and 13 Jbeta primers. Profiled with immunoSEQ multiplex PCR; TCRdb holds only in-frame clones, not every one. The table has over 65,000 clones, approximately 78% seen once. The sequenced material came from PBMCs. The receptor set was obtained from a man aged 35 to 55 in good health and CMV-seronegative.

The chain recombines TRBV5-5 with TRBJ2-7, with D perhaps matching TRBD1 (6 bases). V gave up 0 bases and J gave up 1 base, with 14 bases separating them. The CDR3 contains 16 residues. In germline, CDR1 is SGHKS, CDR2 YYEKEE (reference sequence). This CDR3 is CASSLGGQGKSYEQYF. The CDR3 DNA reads TGTGCCAGCAGCTTGGGCGGGCAGGGGAAGTCCTACGAGCAGTACTTC.

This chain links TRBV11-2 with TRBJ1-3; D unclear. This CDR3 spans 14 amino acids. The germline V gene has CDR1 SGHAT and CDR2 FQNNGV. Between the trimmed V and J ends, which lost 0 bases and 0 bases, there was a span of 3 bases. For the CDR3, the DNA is TGTGCCAGCAGCTTAGACAGCTCTGGAAACACCATATATTTT. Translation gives CASSLDSSGNTIYF.

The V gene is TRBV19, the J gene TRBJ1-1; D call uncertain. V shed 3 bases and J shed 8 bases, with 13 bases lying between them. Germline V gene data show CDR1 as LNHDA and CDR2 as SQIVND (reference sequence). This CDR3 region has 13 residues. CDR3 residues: CASSITRVSEAFF. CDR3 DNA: TGTGCCAGTAGTATTACCCGGGTCTCAGAAGCTTTCTTT.

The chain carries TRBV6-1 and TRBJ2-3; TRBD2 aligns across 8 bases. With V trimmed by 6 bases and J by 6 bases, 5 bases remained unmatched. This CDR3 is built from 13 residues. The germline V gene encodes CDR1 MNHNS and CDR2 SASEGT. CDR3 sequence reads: CASRGRGGDTQYF. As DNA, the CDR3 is TGTGCCAGCAGGGGACGGGGGGGGGATACGCAGTATTTT.

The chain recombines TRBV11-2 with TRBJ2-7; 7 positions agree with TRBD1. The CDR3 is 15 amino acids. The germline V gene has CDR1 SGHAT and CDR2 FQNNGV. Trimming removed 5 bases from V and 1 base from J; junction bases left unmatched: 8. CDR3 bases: TGTGCCAGCAGCCCCCTGACAGGGACGTCCTACGAGCAGTACTTC. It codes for CASSPLTGTSYEQYF.

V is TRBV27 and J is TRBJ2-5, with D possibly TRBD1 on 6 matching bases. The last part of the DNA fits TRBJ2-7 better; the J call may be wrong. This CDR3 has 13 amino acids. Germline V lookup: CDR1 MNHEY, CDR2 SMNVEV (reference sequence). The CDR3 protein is CASSLGQLYEQYF. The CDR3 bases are TGTGCCAGCAGTTTAGGACAGCTCTACGAGCAGTACTTC.

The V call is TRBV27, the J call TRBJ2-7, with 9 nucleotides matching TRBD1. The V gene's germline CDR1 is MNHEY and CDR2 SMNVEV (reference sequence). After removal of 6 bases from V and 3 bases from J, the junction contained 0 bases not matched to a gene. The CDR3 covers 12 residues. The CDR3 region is CASRGQGYEQYF. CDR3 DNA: TGTGCCAGCAGGGGACAGGGCTACGAGCAGTACTTC.

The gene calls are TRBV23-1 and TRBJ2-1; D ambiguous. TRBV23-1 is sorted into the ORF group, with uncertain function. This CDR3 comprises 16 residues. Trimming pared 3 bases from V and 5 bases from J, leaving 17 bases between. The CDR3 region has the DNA TGCGCCAGCAGTCACCCCCATGAATACCAGAACAATGAGCAGTTCTTC. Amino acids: CASSHPHEYQNNEQFF.

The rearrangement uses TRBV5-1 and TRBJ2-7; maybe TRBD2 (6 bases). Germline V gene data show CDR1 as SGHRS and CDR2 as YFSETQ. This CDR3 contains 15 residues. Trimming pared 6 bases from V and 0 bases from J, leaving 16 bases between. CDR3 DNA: TGCGCCAGCACCCTAGAATCGGGACTCTCCTACGAGCAGTACTTC. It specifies CASTLESGLSYEQYF.

The CDR3 bases are TGTGCCACACGATGGGGGCAGGGCAAGGGCTACACCTTC. This encodes CATRWGQGKGYTF. This sequence joins TRBV6-5 and TRBJ1-2, with a possible D match to TRBD1 (6 bases). Trimming stripped 10 bases from V and 8 bases from J, with 20 bases between. CDR1 and CDR2 (germline): MNHEY, SVGAGI. The length of the CDR3 is 13 residues.

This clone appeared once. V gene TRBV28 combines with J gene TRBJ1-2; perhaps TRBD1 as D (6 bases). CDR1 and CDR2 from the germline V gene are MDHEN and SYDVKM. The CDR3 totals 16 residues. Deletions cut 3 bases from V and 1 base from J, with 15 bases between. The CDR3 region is CASSLGGQGVNYGYTF. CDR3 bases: TGTGCCAGCAGTTTGGGGGGGCAGGGAGTTAACTATGGCTACACCTTC.

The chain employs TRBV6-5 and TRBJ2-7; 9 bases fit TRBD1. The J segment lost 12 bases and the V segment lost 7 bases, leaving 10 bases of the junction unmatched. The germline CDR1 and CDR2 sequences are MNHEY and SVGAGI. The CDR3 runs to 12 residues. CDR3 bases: TGTGCCAGCACCCCGGGACAGGGAGGTCTGTACTTC. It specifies CASTPGQGGLYF.

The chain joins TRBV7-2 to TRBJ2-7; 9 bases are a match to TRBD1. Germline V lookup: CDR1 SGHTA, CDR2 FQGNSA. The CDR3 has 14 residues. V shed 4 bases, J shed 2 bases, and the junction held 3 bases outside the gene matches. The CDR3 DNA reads TGTGCCAGCAGCTCCGGGACAGGGACCTACGAGCAGTACTTC. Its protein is CASSSGTGTYEQYF.

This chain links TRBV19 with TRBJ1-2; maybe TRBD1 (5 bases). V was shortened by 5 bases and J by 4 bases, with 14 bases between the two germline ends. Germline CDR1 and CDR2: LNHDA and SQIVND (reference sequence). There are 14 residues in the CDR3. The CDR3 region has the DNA TGTGCCAGTAGTCCCGGCAGGGTACCCTATGGCTACACCTTC. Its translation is CASSPGRVPYGYTF. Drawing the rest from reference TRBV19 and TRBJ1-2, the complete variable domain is DGGITQSPKYLFRKEGQNVTLSCEQNLNHDAMYWYRQDPGQGLRLIYYSQIVNDFQKGDIAEGYSVSREKKESFPLTVTSAQKNPTAFYLCASSPGRVPYGYTFGSGTRLTVV.

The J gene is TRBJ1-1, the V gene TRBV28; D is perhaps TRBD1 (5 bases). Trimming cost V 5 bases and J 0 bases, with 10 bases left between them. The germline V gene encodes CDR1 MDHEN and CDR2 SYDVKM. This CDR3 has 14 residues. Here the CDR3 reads CASSPAQVNTEAFF. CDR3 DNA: TGTGCCAGCAGTCCTGCACAGGTGAACACTGAAGCTTTCTTT.

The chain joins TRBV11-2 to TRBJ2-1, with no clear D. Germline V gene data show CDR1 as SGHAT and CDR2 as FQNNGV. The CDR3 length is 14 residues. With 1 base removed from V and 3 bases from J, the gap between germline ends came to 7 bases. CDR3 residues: CASSLVGFYNEQFF. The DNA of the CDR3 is TGTGCCAGCAGCTTAGTCGGGTTCTACAATGAGCAGTTCTTC.

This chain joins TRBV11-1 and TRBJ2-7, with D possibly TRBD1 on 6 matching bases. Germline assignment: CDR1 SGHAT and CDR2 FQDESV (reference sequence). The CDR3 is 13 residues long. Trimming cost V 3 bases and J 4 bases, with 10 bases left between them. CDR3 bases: TGTGCCAGCAGCTTGACAGGAGGATACGAGCAGTACTTC. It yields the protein CASSLTGGYEQYF.

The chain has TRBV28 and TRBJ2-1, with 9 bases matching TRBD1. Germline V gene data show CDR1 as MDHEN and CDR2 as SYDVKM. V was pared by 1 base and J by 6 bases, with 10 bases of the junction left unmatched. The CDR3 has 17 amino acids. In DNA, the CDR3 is TGTGCCAGCAGTTTATCGCGTGTGGGACAGGGTACCAATGAGCAGTTCTTC. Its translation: CASSLSRVGQGTNEQFF. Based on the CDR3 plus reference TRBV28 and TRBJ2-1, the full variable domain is DVKVTQSSRYLVKRTGEKVFLECVQDMDHENMFWYRQDPGLGLRLIYFSYDVKMKEKGDIPEGYSVSREKKERFSLILESASTNQTSMYLCASSLSRVGQGTNEQFFGPGTRLTVL.

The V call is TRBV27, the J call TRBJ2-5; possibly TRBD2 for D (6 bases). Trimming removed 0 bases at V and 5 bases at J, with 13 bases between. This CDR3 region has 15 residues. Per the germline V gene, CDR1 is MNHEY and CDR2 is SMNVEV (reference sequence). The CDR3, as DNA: TGTGCCAGCAGTTTATCCGGGGGACCCCACGAGACCCAGTACTTC. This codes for CASSLSGGPHETQYF.

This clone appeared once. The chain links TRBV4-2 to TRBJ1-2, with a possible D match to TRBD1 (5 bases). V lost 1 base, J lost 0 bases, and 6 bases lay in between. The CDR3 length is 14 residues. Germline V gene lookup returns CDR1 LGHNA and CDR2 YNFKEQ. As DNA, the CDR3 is TGTGCCAGCAGCCAAGGGGGGGCTAACTATGGCTACACCTTC. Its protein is CASSQGGANYGYTF.

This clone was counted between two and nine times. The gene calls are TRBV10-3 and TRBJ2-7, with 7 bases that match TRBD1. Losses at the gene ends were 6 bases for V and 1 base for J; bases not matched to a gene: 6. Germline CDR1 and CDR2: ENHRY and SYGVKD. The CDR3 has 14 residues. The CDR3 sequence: CAISDDRESYEQYF. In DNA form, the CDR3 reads TGTGCCATCAGCGATGACAGGGAGTCCTACGAGCAGTACTTC.

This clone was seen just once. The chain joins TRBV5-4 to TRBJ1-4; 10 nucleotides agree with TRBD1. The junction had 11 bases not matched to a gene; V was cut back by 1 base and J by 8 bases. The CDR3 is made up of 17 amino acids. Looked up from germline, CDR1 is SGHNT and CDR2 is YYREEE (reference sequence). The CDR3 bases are TGTGCCAGCAGCTTGCCCACCCCGGGACAGGGGCGCGAAAAACTGTTTTTT. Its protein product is CASSLPTPGQGREKLFF.

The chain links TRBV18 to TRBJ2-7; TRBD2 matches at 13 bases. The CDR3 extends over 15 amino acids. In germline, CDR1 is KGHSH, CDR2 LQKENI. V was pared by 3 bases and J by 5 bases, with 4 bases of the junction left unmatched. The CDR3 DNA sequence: TGTGCCAGCTCACCCCAGGGACTAGCGGGAAACGAGCAGTACTTC. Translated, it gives CASSPQGLAGNEQYF.

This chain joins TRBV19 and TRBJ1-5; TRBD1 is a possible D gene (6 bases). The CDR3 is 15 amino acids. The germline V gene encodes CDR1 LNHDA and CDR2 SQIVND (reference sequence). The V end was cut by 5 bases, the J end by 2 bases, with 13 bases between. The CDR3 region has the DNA TGTGCCAGTAGTGTCGCAGGGGCAGGCAATCAGCCCCAGCATTTT. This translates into CASSVAGAGNQPQHF.

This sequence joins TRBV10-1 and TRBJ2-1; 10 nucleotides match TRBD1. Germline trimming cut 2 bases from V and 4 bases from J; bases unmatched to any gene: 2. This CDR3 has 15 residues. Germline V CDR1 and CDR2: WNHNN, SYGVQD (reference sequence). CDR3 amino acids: CASSEGTGAYNEQFF. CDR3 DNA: TGCGCCAGCAGTGAGGGGACAGGGGCATACAATGAGCAGTTCTTC.